Shown below are 17 T cell receptor beta chains from a single sample sequenced in a study of blood T cells in healthy people across ages (dated by TCRdb to about 2015). The library came from 5' RACE. Sequencer: Illumina HiSeq 2500. A second about 7 to 12 cycle PCR used a sample-barcoded 5' primer and a J-beta primer mix. In-frame beta chains were kept once TCRdb had trimmed the public reads at Q25 with fastp and called clones with MiXCR. Every CDR3 protein is listed once, alongside the most common genes and DNA of its rows. Across this sample there are roughly 570,000 distinct CDR3 sequences, with about 26% seen only once. The top ten hold around a sixth of the sample. Sequencing was done on a sample of blood. The origin of the receptors is a woman in her 70s in good health.

This clonotype was seen a few times. The chain carries TRBV7-2 and TRBJ1-4, with D possibly TRBD1 on 5 matching bases. The CDR3 is 15 amino acids. CDR1 and CDR2 (germline): SGHTA, FQGNSA. Trimming took 5 bases from V and 8 from J, leaving 18 bases between them. In DNA, the CDR3 is TGTGCCAGCAGCCGCGGACATTTGGGAAGCGAAAAACTGTTTTTT. This sequence encodes CASSRGHLGSEKLFF.

The CDR3 here is CASSLALELRTQYGYTF. The CDR3 DNA follows: TGTGCCAGCAGCTTAGCGTTGGAGTTAAGGACACAATATGGCTACACCTTC. V gene TRBV7-2 combines with J gene TRBJ1-2, with a weak D call TRBD1 (5 bases). The CDR3 is 17 amino acids. Germline V gene lookup returns CDR1 SGHTA and CDR2 FQGNSA. V was clipped by 0 bases and J by 5 bases, with 19 bases between them.

The chain has TRBV27 and TRBJ2-5; either TRBD1 or TRBD2 may fit D (6 bases each). From germline, CDR1 is MNHEY and CDR2 SMNVEV (reference sequence). V lost 10 bases to trimming and J lost 5 bases, with 17 bases between them. This CDR3 is 13 amino acids long. The CDR3 loop reads CANKRGAAETQYF. The CDR3 DNA is TGTGCCAACAAGAGGGGGGCGGCCGAGACCCAGTACTTC.

This clonotype has more than one count but fewer than ten. V gene TRBV20-1 combines with J gene TRBJ2-3; TRBD2 matches at 11 bases. This CDR3 region has 18 residues. Germline CDR1 is DFQATT and CDR2 is SNEGSKA (reference sequence). V lost 3 bases and J lost 1; bases outside the gene matches: 12. The CDR3 region has the DNA TGCAGTGCTAGGGACCGCTTTAGCGGGGGGGCCGGCACAGATACGCAGTATTTT. It translates to CSARDRFSGGAGTDTQYF.

This clonotype was seen a handful of times. V is TRBV25-1 and J is TRBJ1-2, with 7 bases that match TRBD1. V dropped 7 bases and J dropped 3; count of bases not matched to a gene: 5. Germline CDR1 reads MGHDK; CDR2 reads SYGVNS. The CDR3 is made up of 13 amino acids. As DNA, the CDR3 is TGTGCCAGCAATCCAGGGGGTTACTATGGCTACACCTTC. It is translated as CASNPGGYYGYTF.

In this sample, this clonotype turned up a few times. The rearrangement joins TRBV30 to TRBJ1-2, with TRBD1 matching over 11 bases. In germline, CDR1 is GTSNPN, CDR2 SVGIG (reference sequence). The CDR3 is made up of 15 amino acids. The junction had 3 bases not matched to a gene; V was cut back by 2 bases and J by 1 base. As DNA, the CDR3 is TGTGCCTGGAGTCTTGGGACAGGGGGTAACTATGGCTACACCTTC. Its translation: CAWSLGTGGNYGYTF.

The genes are TRBV4-3 and TRBJ2-3; possibly TRBD1 for D (6 bases). The CDR3 runs 15 residues. Germline assignment: CDR1 LGHNA and CDR2 YSLEER. The V and J ends lost 0 bases and 6 bases respectively, with 13 bases between them. CDR3 in DNA: TGCGCCAGCAGCCAAGATCAGGGGCTCGGCGATACGCAGTATTTT. Protein: CASSQDQGLGDTQYF.

The genes are TRBV29-1 and TRBJ2-7; perhaps D is TRBD1 or TRBD2 (5 bases each). V lost 6 bases and J lost 5, with 14 bases in between. The CDR3 is made up of 12 amino acids. Germline values: CDR1 SQVTM, CDR2 ANQGSEA. Here the CDR3 DNA reads TGCAGCGTCACCGGGACGGGGAACGAGCAGTACTTC. Protein: CSVTGTGNEQYF.

The V call is TRBV7-9, the J call TRBJ2-5, with D possibly TRBD1 on 6 matching bases. The CDR3 consists of 15 residues. Germline V gene data show CDR1 as SEHNR and CDR2 as FQNEAQ (reference sequence). V lost 2 bases, J lost 5 bases, and 15 bases lay in between. CDR3 DNA: TGTGCCAGCAGCTTAAGTCAGGGGTCGGTGGAGACCCAGTACTTC. This encodes CASSLSQGSVETQYF.

The rearrangement joins TRBV20-1 to TRBJ1-5, with 7 bases aligning to TRBD1. The CDR3 totals 14 residues. Germline V CDR1 and CDR2: DFQATT, SNEGSKA (reference sequence). The CDR3 region has the DNA TGCGCCGCGGTGCTCCGACAGGGTCATCAGCCCCAGCATTTT. Encoded protein: CAAVLRQGHQPQHF.

The chain carries TRBV7-8 and TRBJ1-1; no firm D call. The V gene lost 5 bases and the J gene lost 9 bases, with 13 bases spanning the gap. The CDR3 extends over 12 amino acids. The germline V gene has CDR1 SGHVS and CDR2 FQNEAQ. CDR3 bases: TGTGCCAGCAGCGCGTTTAACAGTAAAGCTTTCTTT. Translating it yields CASSAFNSKAFF.

The chain carries TRBV10-1 and TRBJ2-3; no definite D call. Germline V CDR1 and CDR2: WNHNN, SYGVQD (reference sequence). This CDR3 spans 13 amino acids. Trimming took 3 bases from V and 6 from J, leaving 10 bases between them. CDR3: CASSENLDDTQYF. CDR3 bases: TGCGCCAGCAGTGAAAATCTAGACGATACGCAGTATTTT.

J is TRBJ1-1 and V is TRBV7-9; no clear D. V was pared by 0 bases and J by 2 bases, with 10 bases between. The CDR3 loop spans 15 amino acids. Germline loops: CDR1 SEHNR, CDR2 FQNEAQ (reference sequence). DNA of the CDR3: TGTGCCAGCAGCTTAGCACTCGCGTCAAACACTGAAGCTTTCTTT. Translating it yields CASSLALASNTEAFF.

In its sample, this clonotype was seen many times. This sequence joins TRBV7-2 and TRBJ1-4; 8 bases map to TRBD1. There are 13 residues in the CDR3. The J segment lost 7 bases and the V segment lost 5 bases, leaving 3 bases of the junction unmatched. CDR1 and CDR2 from the germline V gene are SGHTA and FQGNSA. The CDR3 sequence: CASSPGTGEKLFF. CDR3 bases: TGTGCCAGCAGCCCCGGGACAGGTGAAAAACTGTTTTTT.

This clonotype was seen just once. This chain uses TRBV7-2 with TRBJ2-4, with D unresolved. The CDR3 consists of 11 residues. The V gene lost 5 bases and the J gene lost 9 bases, with 8 bases spanning the gap. Germline assignment: CDR1 SGHTA and CDR2 FQGNSA. The CDR3 is CASSTPGIQYF. CDR3 nucleotide sequence: TGTGCCAGCAGCACCCCGGGCATTCAGTACTTC.

The chain uses TRBV5-1 and TRBJ2-7, with 8 bases fitting TRBD2. The CDR3 spans 15 residues. Germline V gives CDR1 SGHRS, CDR2 YFSETQ. Trimming cost V 4 bases and J 7 bases; bases outside gene matches: 13. DNA of the CDR3: TGCGCCAGCAGCCCTGTGGAATCCAGCGGGGGTGAGCAGTACTTC. This sequence encodes CASSPVESSGGEQYF.

The rearrangement uses TRBV5-1 and TRBJ1-3; D is uncertain. The germline gives CDR1 SGHRS, CDR2 YFSETQ. There are 16 residues in the CDR3. Trimming pared 0 bases from V and 1 base from J, leaving 11 bases between. CDR3 region: CASSLDLVSSGNTIYF. The CDR3 DNA reads TGCGCCAGCAGCTTGGATCTGGTTTCATCTGGAAACACCATATATTTT.